Presented here are 6 T cell receptor beta chains from one specimen sequenced in a study of Graves' ophthalmopathy and Graves' hyperthyroidism. From RNA, the CDR3 regions of TCR beta chains were amplified and sequenced. First-round RT-PCR used HTBI primers; second-round multiplex PCR followed. TCRdb independently ran MiXCR on the multiplex PCR reads; one entry per CDR3 protein. Of over 500,000 distinct CDR3 sequences in the sample, over 20% were seen once. Sequencing input: peripheral blood. Every receptor here comes from a woman in her late teens or twenties with stable Graves' hyperthyroidism. Some clones in this sample may be carry-over from other donors' samples.

The rearrangement links TRBV5-1 to TRBJ2-5, with unresolved D. This CDR3 is 13 amino acids long. V lost 0 bases, J lost 5 bases, and 8 bases lay in between. Germline V CDR1 and CDR2: SGHRS, YFSETQ. The DNA of the CDR3 is TGCGCCAGCAGCTTGGTGGTCCTCGAGACCCAGTACTTC. Translating gives CASSLVVLETQYF.

A few counts support this clonotype. The gene calls are TRBV12-3 or TRBV12-4 and TRBJ2-5; tentative D call: TRBD2 (6 bases). CDR3 length: 13 amino acids. Trimming pared 6 bases from V and 4 bases from J, leaving 12 bases between. The DNA of the CDR3 is TGTGCCAGCAGCTCTCTAGCGACAGAGACCCAGTACTTC. This gives the protein CASSSLATETQYF.

This clonotype was counted ten times or more. The chain employs TRBV6-5 and TRBJ2-7; TRBD1 is a possible D gene (6 bases). The CDR3 is made up of 17 amino acids. With 0 bases removed from V and 3 bases from J, the gap between germline ends came to 18 bases. Germline CDR1 is MNHEY and CDR2 is SVGAGI. The DNA of the CDR3 is TGTGCCAGCAGTTACTCTAGAACCGGGACACAGGTCTACGAGCAGTACTTC. Translated, it gives CASSYSRTGTQVYEQYF.

The CDR3 sequence: CASSQESGSYEQYF. Here the CDR3 DNA reads TGTGCCAGCAGCCAAGAGAGCGGGTCCTACGAGCAGTACTTC. V gene TRBV3-1 combines with J gene TRBJ2-7, with TRBD2 as a possible D gene (6 bases). This CDR3 is built from 14 residues. Germline V gene lookup returns CDR1 LGHDT and CDR2 YNNKEL (reference sequence). Trimming shortened V by 0 bases and J by 1 base, and 7 bases separated the two germline ends.

This clonotype was detected ten times or more. The V and J genes are TRBV5-1 and TRBJ2-2; weak D call: TRBD2 (6 bases). Trimming removed 3 bases from V and 1 base from J, with 13 bases in between. CDR3 size: 16 residues. The germline V gene has CDR1 SGHRS and CDR2 YFSETQ. The CDR3 loop is CASSWRGNGNTGELFF. The CDR3 coding sequence is TGCGCCAGCAGCTGGCGGGGCAATGGGAACACCGGGGAGCTGTTTTTT.

This clonotype was picked up many times. The V and J genes are TRBV6-1 and TRBJ1-1, with D unresolved. The CDR3 has 12 residues. Germline CDR1 and CDR2: MNHNS and SASEGT. The V end lost 6 bases, the J end lost 2 bases, and 7 bases lay between the germline ends. The CDR3 reads CASSGPNTEAFF. The CDR3 coding sequence is TGTGCCAGCAGCGGCCCTAACACTGAAGCTTTCTTT.